Listed below are T cell receptor beta chains from one sample, sequenced in a study of cytomegalovirus exposure and HLA in healthy donors. Clones were read by immunoSEQ multiplex PCR, and TCRdb kept only the in-frame ones, dropping some. Of roughly 93,000 clones listed, around three quarters are singletons. The sequenced sample consisted of PBMCs. All receptors come from a man aged 40-49 years in good health and CMV-seronegative. The CDR3 runs from the conserved cysteine through the conserved F or W. A D gene is named only where the DNA matches it firmly. Part of the rows lack a size; the others show once, few, many or a class for expanded clones.

D: TRBD1; size: NA; J: TRBJ2-7; V: TRBV19; DNA: TGTGCCAGTAGTAGCCGGACAGGGAATCAAGAGCAGTACTTC; CDR3: CASSSRTGNQEQYF
D: TRBD2; size: NA; J: TRBJ2-7; V: TRBV23-1; DNA: TGCGCCAGCGGGTCCCGGGGGGGCAGGGGATCCTACGAGCAGTACTTC; CDR3: CASGSRGGRGSYEQYF
D: TRBD1; size: once; J: TRBJ2-7; V: TRBV28; DNA: TGTGCCAGCAGGGGACAGGGGGCGAGCGAGCAGTACTTC; CDR3: CASRGQGASEQYF
D: TRBD1; size: once; J: TRBJ1-1; V: TRBV5-4; DNA: TGTGCCAGCAGCTCACAACAGGGGGCCAACACTGAAGCTTTCTTT; CDR3: CASSSQQGANTEAFF
D: TRBD2; size: NA; J: TRBJ2-3; V: TRBV2; DNA: TGTGCCAGCAGGAGGGAGGGTACGCAGTATTTT; CDR3: CASRREGTQYF
D: NA; size: once; J: TRBJ2-6; V: TRBV6-1; DNA: TGTGCCACTAAGTGGGGGGACGGGGCCAACGTCCTGACTTTC; CDR3: CATKWGDGANVLTF
D: TRBD2; size: NA; J: TRBJ2-1; V: TRBV27; DNA: TGTGCCAGCACCCTCCGCGGGGGGAATGAGCAGTTCTTC; CDR3: CASTLRGGNEQFF
D: TRBD1; size: NA; J: TRBJ1-6; V: TRBV5-6; DNA: TGTGCCAGCAGATCCGGGACAGGGAATTCACCCCTCCACTTT; CDR3: CASRSGTGNSPLHF
D: TRBD1; size: NA; J: TRBJ1-2; V: TRBV7-9; DNA: TGTGCCAGCAGCATCCAACAGGGGGCGAAAGGCTACACCTTC; CDR3: CASSIQQGAKGYTF
D: NA; size: NA; J: TRBJ1-5; V: TRBV4-1; DNA: TGCGCCAGCAGCCTCAGACGCGGTCAGCCCCAGCATTTT; CDR3: CASSLRRGQPQHF
D: NA; size: NA; J: TRBJ1-3; V: TRBV4-3; DNA: TGCGCCAGCAGCCAAGACTCCGTCGGGGTTGGAAACACCATATATTTT; CDR3: CASSQDSVGVGNTIYF
D: TRBD2; size: NA; J: TRBJ2-1; V: TRBV7-2; DNA: TGTGCCAGCAGCCCCTATCGGACTAGCGGGGGGGCTCAGCAGTTCTTC; CDR3: CASSPYRTSGGAQQFF
D: NA; size: NA; J: TRBJ1-4; V: TRBV10-3; DNA: TGTGCCGCACACCGGGACATGAATGAAAAACTGTTTTTT; CDR3: CAAHRDMNEKLFF
D: TRBD1; size: NA; J: TRBJ2-1; V: TRBV7-8; DNA: TGTGCCAGCAGCGCGATTATGGGACAGATCAATGAGCAGTTCTTC; CDR3: CASSAIMGQINEQFF
D: NA; size: NA; J: TRBJ1-6; V: TRBV27; DNA: TGTGCCAGCAGTTTATCCACAGCGGGAGGGTCACCCCTCCACTTT; CDR3: CASSLSTAGGSPLHF